This T cell receptor (beta chain) was profiled in a study of regulatory T cells in long-lasting Graves disease. Time point defined: newly diagnosed GD, antithyroid drugs for less than 3 months. The authors made the TCR library using RNA they extracted from PBMCs. The diagnosis of Graves' disease used American Thyroid Association guidelines. The junction had 5 bases not matched to a gene; V was cut back by 0 bases and J by 3 bases. This CDR3 region has 17 residues. The germline gives CDR1 LGHDT, CDR2 YNNKEL (reference sequence). This clonotype was counted only a few times. Combining iRepertoire HTBI primers with Arm-PCR of CDR3 regions, the authors built TCR beta libraries. Each CDR3 protein gets one entry after TCRdb re-called the multiplex PCR reads with MiXCR. The repertoire includes 600,000 to 650,000 distinct CDR3 sequences, roughly 15% of them detected once, and 15% to 20% sits in the top ten.

Separately, the same data were catalogued under a study of T cells in Graves' hyperthyroidism and ophthalmopathy. That work contributes: Uncontrolled infection, other autoimmune disease, pregnancy or lactation disqualified patients from enrolment. RT-PCR in the first round (using the HTBI primer set) targeted the TCR CDR3. From stable hyperthyroidism, ophthalmopathy was set apart by a 13 V-J model.

The source of this sequence is a woman in her twenties or thirties with Graves disease. The source was peripheral blood mononuclear cells (PBMCs), collected at new diagnosis, from a patient treated with antithyroid drugs. The chain uses TRBV3-1 and TRBJ1-5; 10 bases line up with TRBD1. The CDR3 region has the DNA TGTGCCAGCAGCCAAGACGGGACAGGGGCATCCAATCAGCCCCAGCATTTT. It yields the protein CASSQDGTGASNQPQHF.